This T cell receptor beta chain is drawn from a study of identical twins (dated by TCRdb to between 2015 and 2016). Concerning the study at large: To test whether fetal clonotypes persist, the study used deep sequencing on TCR alpha and beta repertoires from monozygotic twins, unrelated adults of various ages, and cord blood. Replicate twin experiments were performed at different times using different library preparation protocols to rule out contamination. The paper's findings and limits, for the study overall: The excess sharing between twins in beta out-of-frame sequences was weaker because fewer shared sequences reduced the signal-to-noise ratio. Out-of-frame TCR alpha sequences shared between twins showed an excess of low generation-probability sequences compared with coincidental sharing between unrelated individuals. Zero-insertion analyses could be partly confounded by invariant T cells such as MAIT and iNKT, although diverse VJ usage argued against such confounding for most clonotypes. Conclusions relied on cross-sectional statistical analysis, since the same donors could not be followed over many years. Fewer insertions were carried by abundant cord blood beta clonotypes; a weaker similar trend was observed in young adult naive repertoires, while no such trend was observed in memory repertoires. Recombination models systematically underestimated out-of-frame TCR alpha sharing in monozygotic twins but agreed with sharing between unrelated individuals.

Every donor in the study was a healthy Caucasian. The twin cohort consisted of three pairs of female monozygotic twins, all aged about 18 to 29 years. Peripheral blood mononuclear cells were the source from which RNA for the TCR libraries was isolated. The library relied on 5' RACE. Sequencing took place on an Illumina HiSeq 2000. A universal primer binding site was introduced by template switching, and a unique molecular identifier was present in the final cDNA, enabling accurate counting of TCR cDNA molecules. Specific primers in the conserved constant-segment region were used to synthesize first-strand cDNA for TCR alpha and beta chains. To control for contamination, each cDNA library was double barcoded with a SMART-Mk sample barcode plus Illumina barcodes. TruSeq adapter sequences, together with Illumina sample barcodes, were added in two successive PCR steps. Sequencing of the TCR alpha and beta cDNA libraries was done on the Illumina HiSeq platform using custom primers. The study's processing was this. MiGEC processed the raw reads to extract unique molecular identifiers, while MiXCR was used to determine the CDR3 positions. Recombination models were inferred per individual with the repgenHMM and IGoR tools using an EM algorithm. The analysis of shared clonotypes was done with the tcR package in R, with sharing normalized by the product of cloneset sizes. Out-of-frame nonproductive sequences were analyzed to study raw recombination free of thymic and clonal selection effects. TCRdb applied fastp at Q25 and MiXCR to the public reads, then kept only in-frame beta chains. CDR3 protein duplicates are merged, each entry listing the most common genes and DNA. These V and J calls originate from TCRdb's pipeline instead of the authors' own analysis. The sample contains 690,000 or so distinct CDR3 sequences, 8% to 9% of them found a single time. Of the sample, 0.98% falls within the top ten clones.

CDR1 and CDR2 (MDHEN, SYDVKM) derive from the germline V gene. The CDR3, cysteine through phenylalanine, is 17 amino acids long. Of the read, only the CDR3 DNA is kept; its 51 bases are in frame from base 1. V has 5 bases trimmed and J has 2 bases trimmed; junction bases matching no gene number 8. Concerning this clonotype itself: Its antigen remains unidentified. Base qualities are not recorded, but no much larger clone differs from it by a single base.

Another study also made use of these data, one on yellow fever vaccine responses in identical twins. As the second publication notes: According to the authors, in identical twins the way T cells responded to vaccination appeared partly convergent and partly personalized. In the study, vaccine-responding T cell clones were precisely tracked in identical twins.

The source of this sequence is a young woman in good health. Sequencing used PBMCs. The receptor chain draws on TRBV28 and TRBJ2-1, with TRBD2 matching 11 junction bases. The sequenced DNA: TGTGCCAGCAGTCCCCGGACTAGCGGGTTTCCCTACAATGAGCAGTTCTTC. Its amino acids are CASSPRTSGFPYNEQFF. Extended through the reference TRBV28 and TRBJ2-1 proteins, this CDR3 yields the full variable domain: DVKVTQSSRYLVKRTGEKVFLECVQDMDHENMFWYRQDPGLGLRLIYFSYDVKMKEKGDIPEGYSVSREKKERFSLILESASTNQTSMYLCASSPRTSGFPYNEQFFGPGTRLTVL.